The rows below give T cell receptor beta chains drawn from one sample of a study of blood T cell repertoires in COVID-19. Sequencing used immunoSEQ multiplex PCR; TCRdb keeps in-frame clones, though not all of them. The sample lists 150,000 or so clones, around 82% occurring once. Sequenced input: peripheral blood. These receptor sequences come from a man aged 55 to 70 who had recovered from COVID-19. Each CDR3 is given with its conserved first and last residue. Fields, in order: clone size, V gene, D gene, J gene, CDR3 DNA, CDR3 protein. The D gene is left open where the match is weak. Clone sizes are given selectively: once, few, many, or a class where the clone is expanded.

clone size: NA; V gene: TRBV5-1; D gene: NA; J gene: TRBJ2-3; CDR3 DNA: TGCGCCAGCAGCTTGGATCTAGATACGCAGTATTTT; CDR3 protein: CASSLDLDTQYF
clone size: NA; V gene: TRBV2; D gene: NA; J gene: TRBJ1-2; CDR3 DNA: TGTGCCAGCACACGAGAGGACTATGGCTACACCTTC; CDR3 protein: CASTREDYGYTF
clone size: once; V gene: TRBV7-8; D gene: NA; J gene: TRBJ2-7; CDR3 DNA: TGTGCCAGCAGCTTAGCGCAGGTTTTAGGGGCCTACGAGCAGTACTTC; CDR3 protein: CASSLAQVLGAYEQYF
clone size: NA; V gene: TRBV7-2; D gene: NA; J gene: TRBJ1-6; CDR3 DNA: TGTGCCAGCAGCATACAGGACGGTGGTTCACCCCTCCACTTT; CDR3 protein: CASSIQDGGSPLHF
clone size: NA; V gene: TRBV7-2; D gene: NA; J gene: TRBJ2-3; CDR3 DNA: TGTGCCAGCAGCTTAAGGCACAGAGTCACAGATACGCAGTATTTT; CDR3 protein: CASSLRHRVTDTQYF
clone size: NA; V gene: TRBV7-2; D gene: TRBD2; J gene: TRBJ2-3; CDR3 DNA: TGTGCCGCCAGAAAGCGGGGGGGGCAAGATACGCAGTATTTT; CDR3 protein: CAARKRGGQDTQYF
clone size: once; V gene: TRBV4-2; D gene: NA; J gene: TRBJ2-7; CDR3 DNA: TGTGCCAGCAGCCAATCAAGCGGAAGCTCCTACGAGCAGTACTTC; CDR3 protein: CASSQSSGSSYEQYF
clone size: NA; V gene: TRBV6-5; D gene: NA; J gene: TRBJ1-5; CDR3 DNA: TGTGCCAGCAGTCCTGACAGCATCAATCAGCCCCAGCATTTT; CDR3 protein: CASSPDSINQPQHF
clone size: NA; V gene: TRBV15; D gene: TRBD1; J gene: TRBJ2-5; CDR3 DNA: TGTGCCACCAGCAGAGATCGGGACAGGGGAGAGACCCAGTACTTC; CDR3 protein: CATSRDRDRGETQYF
clone size: NA; V gene: TRBV4-1; D gene: NA; J gene: TRBJ1-4; CDR3 DNA: TGCGCCAGCAGCCAAGAGTTCTGGAGAGGTGAAAAACTGTTTTTT; CDR3 protein: CASSQEFWRGEKLFF
clone size: NA; V gene: TRBV5-6; D gene: TRBD1; J gene: TRBJ1-2; CDR3 DNA: TGTGCCAGCAGGGCGGGACAGGGGTATGGCTACACCTTC; CDR3 protein: CASRAGQGYGYTF
clone size: NA; V gene: TRBV6-5; D gene: NA; J gene: TRBJ2-7; CDR3 DNA: TGTGCCAGCAGTTCACTTGGGGGGAAATTCGCCTACGAGCAGTACTTC; CDR3 protein: CASSSLGGKFAYEQYF
clone size: NA; V gene: TRBV5-4; D gene: NA; J gene: TRBJ1-2; CDR3 DNA: TGTGCCAGCAGCTTGGAGGCGGGTCCGAGGGGCTACACCTTC; CDR3 protein: CASSLEAGPRGYTF
clone size: NA; V gene: TRBV7-2; D gene: NA; J gene: TRBJ2-7; CDR3 DNA: TGTGCCAGCAGGTCCCGGGCGGGTGGCCACGAGCAGTACTTC; CDR3 protein: CASRSRAGGHEQYF
clone size: NA; V gene: TRBV15; D gene: NA; J gene: TRBJ1-4; CDR3 DNA: TGTGCCACCAGCAGAGATGCCCGGGATGAAAAACTGTTTTTT; CDR3 protein: CATSRDARDEKLFF
clone size: NA; V gene: TRBV10-1; D gene: NA; J gene: TRBJ2-5; CDR3 DNA: TGCGCCAGCAGTGATCCAGGGGAACAGACCCAGTACTTC; CDR3 protein: CASSDPGEQTQYF
clone size: NA; V gene: TRBV6-5; D gene: TRBD1; J gene: TRBJ2-7; CDR3 DNA: TGTGCCAGCAGGTGGACAGGGACCTACGAGCAGTACTTC; CDR3 protein: CASRWTGTYEQYF
clone size: NA; V gene: TRBV7-2; D gene: TRBD2; J gene: TRBJ2-7; CDR3 DNA: TGTGCCAGCAGCCAACTAGCGGGGACTTACGAGCAGTACTTC; CDR3 protein: CASSQLAGTYEQYF
clone size: NA; V gene: TRBV6-5; D gene: TRBD1; J gene: TRBJ2-3; CDR3 DNA: TGTGCCAGCAGTCCAGGACAGGGCACAGATACGCAGTATTTT; CDR3 protein: CASSPGQGTDTQYF
clone size: NA; V gene: TRBV10-3; D gene: NA; J gene: TRBJ1-6; CDR3 DNA: TGTGCCATCAGTGAGGGAGATTCACCCCTCCACTTT; CDR3 protein: CAISEGDSPLHF
clone size: NA; V gene: TRBV30; D gene: NA; J gene: TRBJ2-3; CDR3 DNA: TGTGCCTGGAGACTAAGGGGGTCTAGCACAGATACGCAGTATTTT; CDR3 protein: CAWRLRGSSTDTQYF
clone size: NA; V gene: TRBV5-1; D gene: TRBD1; J gene: TRBJ1-5; CDR3 DNA: TGCGCCAGCAGCGAGGGACAGGGTAATCTGGGCAATCAGCCCCAGCATTTT; CDR3 protein: CASSEGQGNLGNQPQHF
clone size: NA; V gene: TRBV5-6; D gene: TRBD1; J gene: TRBJ1-5; CDR3 DNA: TGTGCCAGCAGCTTGGCGGGACAGGGGGGTCAGCCCCAGCATTTT; CDR3 protein: CASSLAGQGGQPQHF
clone size: NA; V gene: TRBV10-3; D gene: NA; J gene: TRBJ1-1; CDR3 DNA: TGTGCCATCAGTGAGTCCTTAGGGGTGCGGACTGAAGCTTTCTTT; CDR3 protein: CAISESLGVRTEAFF
clone size: NA; V gene: TRBV7-6; D gene: NA; J gene: TRBJ2-2; CDR3 DNA: TGTGCCAGCAGCCCCGGGACACCGAACACCGGGGAGCTGTTTTTT; CDR3 protein: CASSPGTPNTGELFF
clone size: few; V gene: TRBV30; D gene: TRBD1; J gene: TRBJ1-2; CDR3 DNA: TGTGCCTGGAGTCCCGGACAGGACTATGGCTACACCTTC; CDR3 protein: CAWSPGQDYGYTF
clone size: NA; V gene: TRBV7-9; D gene: TRBD1; J gene: TRBJ2-5; CDR3 DNA: TGTGCCAGCAGCTTAGCCCTCGACAGGGTAGGCCAGTACTTC; CDR3 protein: CASSLALDRVGQYF
clone size: NA; V gene: TRBV13; D gene: NA; J gene: TRBJ1-1; CDR3 DNA: TGTGCCAGCAGCCCAGCGGGGGGTTATACGAACACTGAAGCTTTCTTT; CDR3 protein: CASSPAGGYTNTEAFF
clone size: once; V gene: TRBV5-1; D gene: NA; J gene: TRBJ1-4; CDR3 DNA: TGCGCCAGCAGCTTGGAACAGGGAGCTAATGAAAAACTGTTTTTT; CDR3 protein: CASSLEQGANEKLFF
clone size: NA; V gene: TRBV4-2; D gene: NA; J gene: TRBJ1-3; CDR3 DNA: TGTGCCAGCAGCCCAAACATCTTTGGAAACACCATATATTTT; CDR3 protein: CASSPNIFGNTIYF
clone size: NA; V gene: TRBV18; D gene: TRBD1; J gene: TRBJ2-7; CDR3 DNA: TGTGCCAGCTCACCCGGGACAGCAGATTCCGAGCAGTACTTC; CDR3 protein: CASSPGTADSEQYF
clone size: NA; V gene: TRBV10-1; D gene: NA; J gene: TRBJ2-3; CDR3 DNA: TGCGCCAGCGGTGAAAAGACTAGCACAGATACGCAGTATTTT; CDR3 protein: CASGEKTSTDTQYF
clone size: NA; V gene: TRBV6-5; D gene: NA; J gene: TRBJ1-2; CDR3 DNA: TGTGCCAGCACTCCCGGCGAGAGGTGGTATGGCTACACCTTC; CDR3 protein: CASTPGERWYGYTF
clone size: once; V gene: TRBV9; D gene: NA; J gene: TRBJ1-2; CDR3 DNA: TGTGCCAGCAGCGTAAGCGGGACGGAAATCTATGGCTACACCTTC; CDR3 protein: CASSVSGTEIYGYTF
clone size: NA; V gene: TRBV19; D gene: NA; J gene: TRBJ2-6; CDR3 DNA: TGTGCCAGTAGTATAGGACAGGAGGCCAACGTCCTGACTTTC; CDR3 protein: CASSIGQEANVLTF
clone size: NA; V gene: TRBV6-5; D gene: TRBD1; J gene: TRBJ1-1; CDR3 DNA: TGTGCCAGCAGCCGGAGGGACAGGGAGGGAGAAGCTTTCTTT; CDR3 protein: CASSRRDREGEAFF
clone size: NA; V gene: TRBV28; D gene: NA; J gene: TRBJ2-5; CDR3 DNA: TGTGCCAGCACCCCCTCAGTACAAGAGACCCAGTACTTC; CDR3 protein: CASTPSVQETQYF
clone size: NA; V gene: TRBV10-3; D gene: TRBD1; J gene: TRBJ1-1; CDR3 DNA: TGTGCCATCAAAACAGGGGGGAACACTGAAGCTTTCTTT; CDR3 protein: CAIKTGGNTEAFF
clone size: NA; V gene: TRBV5-7; D gene: TRBD1; J gene: TRBJ2-1; CDR3 DNA: TGTGCCAGCAGCCCCCCGACCTGGGACAGAAGGGAGACCTATAATGAGCAGTTCTTC; CDR3 protein: CASSPPTWDRRETYNEQFF
clone size: once; V gene: TRBV19; D gene: NA; J gene: TRBJ1-4; CDR3 DNA: TGTGCCAGTAGTATAGAATCTGGAGCTAATGAAAAACTGTTTTTT; CDR3 protein: CASSIESGANEKLFF
clone size: NA; V gene: TRBV7-3; D gene: TRBD2; J gene: TRBJ2-3; CDR3 DNA: TGTGCCAGCAGCTTAAATCCTAGCGGGGGGAACACAGATACGCAGTATTTT; CDR3 protein: CASSLNPSGGNTDTQYF
clone size: once; V gene: TRBV18; D gene: NA; J gene: TRBJ2-5; CDR3 DNA: TGTGCCAGCTCACTCGGGACTTTAGAGACCCAGTACTTC; CDR3 protein: CASSLGTLETQYF
clone size: NA; V gene: TRBV18; D gene: TRBD1; J gene: TRBJ1-1; CDR3 DNA: TGTGCCAGCTCGGGGGACAGCATGAACACTGAAGCTTTCTTT; CDR3 protein: CASSGDSMNTEAFF
clone size: NA; V gene: TRBV20-1; D gene: NA; J gene: TRBJ2-6; CDR3 DNA: TGCAGTGCTAGTAGCCAGGGCCTCTCTGGGGCCAACGTCCTGACTTTC; CDR3 protein: CSASSQGLSGANVLTF
clone size: NA; V gene: TRBV12-2; D gene: NA; J gene: TRBJ2-7; CDR3 DNA: TGTGCAAGTCGCTTATATGAAGGGGGAGGGGACGACGAGCAGTACTTC; CDR3 protein: CASRLYEGGGDDEQYF
clone size: few; V gene: TRBV6-5; D gene: TRBD1; J gene: TRBJ2-1; CDR3 DNA: TGTGCCAGCAGCCTATTCCAGGGGGCCTACAATGAGCAGTTCTTC; CDR3 protein: CASSLFQGAYNEQFF
clone size: NA; V gene: TRBV11-3; D gene: NA; J gene: TRBJ2-1; CDR3 DNA: TGTGCCAGCAGCTTAGGCAGGGCCGCGATGAGTGAGCAGTTCTTC; CDR3 protein: CASSLGRAAMSEQFF
clone size: once; V gene: TRBV15; D gene: TRBD1; J gene: TRBJ1-4; CDR3 DNA: TGTGCCACCAGCGTTGAGGGGGCGGCTAATGAAAAACTGTTTTTT; CDR3 protein: CATSVEGAANEKLFF
clone size: NA; V gene: TRBV6-5; D gene: NA; J gene: TRBJ1-6; CDR3 DNA: TGTGCCAGCAGTTACCCAAATTCACCCCTCCACTTT; CDR3 protein: CASSYPNSPLHF
clone size: NA; V gene: TRBV7-3; D gene: NA; J gene: TRBJ2-1; CDR3 DNA: TGTGCCAGCAGCTTACGCGGGGACTCCTACAATGAGCAGTTCTTC; CDR3 protein: CASSLRGDSYNEQFF
clone size: once; V gene: TRBV18; D gene: TRBD1; J gene: TRBJ1-3; CDR3 DNA: TGTGCCAGCTCACCACCGGGACAGTCTTTAAACACCATATATTTT; CDR3 protein: CASSPPGQSLNTIYF
clone size: NA; V gene: TRBV7-6; D gene: NA; J gene: TRBJ1-6; CDR3 DNA: TGTGCCAGCAGCTTAGCGATGGGGGGGCTAGGAGGGGATTCACCCCTCCACTTT; CDR3 protein: CASSLAMGGLGGDSPLHF
clone size: once; V gene: TRBV7-3; D gene: TRBD2; J gene: TRBJ2-3; CDR3 DNA: TGTGCCAGCAGCTTAGGGAGGCGGGGGGGCACAGATACGCAGTATTTT; CDR3 protein: CASSLGRRGGTDTQYF
clone size: NA; V gene: TRBV19; D gene: TRBD1; J gene: TRBJ1-2; CDR3 DNA: TGTGCCAGTGCGACACCCGGACAGGGCTATGGCTACACCTTC; CDR3 protein: CASATPGQGYGYTF